These 19 T cell receptor beta chains were all obtained from the same sample, sequenced in a study of T cell changes during pregnancy in multiple sclerosis. Sequenced by immunoSEQ multiplex PCR; TCRdb stores in-frame clones only, minus some. Here the sample spans some 37,000 clones, about 90% being singletons. This sample comprised CD4+ T cells from peripheral blood mononuclear cells, obtained after pregnancy. All receptors come from a female donor in good health, enrolled as a control in a pregnancy study.

The chain combines TRBV30 with TRBJ2-7; no clear D. Trimming removed 0 bases at V and 2 bases at J, with 5 bases between. Germline assignment: CDR1 GTSNPN and CDR2 SVGIG (reference sequence). The CDR3 is 12 residues long. The CDR3 sequence is CAWSVLAYEQYF. The CDR3 coding sequence is TGTGCCTGGAGTGTACTTGCCTACGAGCAGTACTTC.

The rearrangement joins TRBV25-1 to TRBJ1-2; 7 bases are a match to TRBD1. The CDR3 consists of 14 residues. The germline V gene encodes CDR1 MGHDK and CDR2 SYGVNS. The J segment lost 5 bases and the V segment lost 5 bases, leaving 8 bases of the junction unmatched. CDR3 residues: CASSPLGQKYGYTF. CDR3 sequence (DNA): TGTGCCAGCAGTCCCCTGGGACAGAAATATGGCTACACCTTC.

This clone has only a few counts. V usage is TRBV7-9 and J usage is TRBJ1-5; TRBD1 is a possible D gene (6 bases). Trimming took off 4 bases at V and 0 bases at J, with 7 bases between the two ends. Germline V gene lookup returns CDR1 SEHNR and CDR2 FQNEAQ (reference sequence). The CDR3 has 14 residues. CDR3 loop: CASSWDTSNQPQHF. The DNA of the CDR3 is TGTGCCAGCAGCTGGGACACTAGCAATCAGCCCCAGCATTTT.

J is TRBJ2-2 and V is TRBV5-8, with TRBD1 identical over 7 bases. The CDR3 is 14 residues long. The trim removed 7 bases at V and 0 bases at J, leaving 3 bases unmatched. CDR1 is SGHTS, CDR2 YDEGEE, per germline. CDR3 DNA: TGTGCCAGCCGACAGGGATCGAACACCGGGGAGCTGTTTTTT. Translated, it gives CASRQGSNTGELFF.

This chain joins TRBV5-4 and TRBJ2-1, with 12 bases matching TRBD1. The ends lost 0 bases at V and 7 bases at J; junction bases unmatched: 5. There are 16 residues in the CDR3. Germline CDR1 SGHNT, CDR2 YYREEE (reference sequence). CDR3 region: CASSLGPGQGANEQFF. CDR3 coding DNA: TGTGCCAGCAGCTTGGGGCCGGGACAGGGGGCGAATGAGCAGTTCTTC. The complete variable domain, with remaining parts taken from reference TRBV5-4 and TRBJ2-1, reads ETGVTQSPTHLIKTRGQQVTLRCSSQSGHNTVSWYQQALGQGPQFIFQYYREEENGRGNFPPRFSGLQFPNYSSELNVNALELDDSALYLCASSLGPGQGANEQFFGPGTRLTVL.

This chain connects TRBV6-6 to TRBJ2-7, with 8 bases matching TRBD1. Trimming removed 7 bases from V and 0 bases from J; junction bases left unmatched: 8. This CDR3 is built from 15 residues. CDR1 and CDR2 (germline): MNHNY, SVGAGI (reference sequence). CDR3: CASIDRGSSSYEQYF. The CDR3 nucleotides read TGTGCCAGCATCGACAGGGGTTCAAGCTCCTACGAGCAGTACTTC.

CDR3 nucleotide sequence: TGTGCCAGCAAATACCCCGGACAGGGTGATGGCTACACCTTC. Translation gives CASKYPGQGDGYTF. V usage is TRBV7-2 and J usage is TRBJ1-2; 8 bases line up with TRBD1. This CDR3 has 14 amino acids. Germline V lookup: CDR1 SGHTA, CDR2 FQGNSA. Losses at the gene ends were 7 bases for V and 6 bases for J; bases not matched to a gene: 10.

Judged by abundance, this clone is medium-sized. The rearrangement uses TRBV5-4 and TRBJ1-2; a weak D match, TRBD1 (6 bases). V was pared by 9 bases and J by 4 bases, with 19 bases between. The CDR3 extends over 14 amino acids. Per germline, CDR1 SGHNT and CDR2 YYREEE (reference sequence). CDR3 nucleotides: TGTGCCATCCAGACCCTGGGGGGGGCCTATGGCTACACCTTC. Protein product: CAIQTLGGAYGYTF.

This clone turned up a few times. The chain has TRBV6-5 and TRBJ2-7, with D possibly being TRBD1 (6 bases). Deletions cut 5 bases from V and 2 bases from J, with 10 bases between. This CDR3 comprises 13 residues. Germline V gene lookup returns CDR1 MNHEY and CDR2 SVGAGI. The chain's CDR3 is CASSKRGTYEQYF. CDR3 DNA sequence: TGTGCCAGCAGTAAAAGGGGGACCTACGAGCAGTACTTC.

This clone showed up just once. The chain is built from TRBV18 and TRBJ2-1; D remains ambiguous. The CDR3 has 14 residues. V was trimmed by 3 bases and J by 2 bases, leaving 8 bases between them. Germline-derived CDR1 and CDR2 are KGHSH and LQKENI. DNA of the CDR3: TGTGCCAGCTCACCGTTAGCTGCCTACAATGAGCAGTTCTTC. Protein: CASSPLAAYNEQFF.

The chain has TRBV15 and TRBJ2-7, with D perhaps matching TRBD2 (5 bases). Trimming removed 0 bases from V and 1 base from J, with 13 bases in between. The CDR3 has 16 amino acids. CDR1 is LNHNV, CDR2 YYDKDF, per germline (reference sequence). CDR3 loop: CATSRDVVSGSYEQYF. CDR3 DNA sequence: TGTGCCACCAGCAGAGACGTTGTGAGCGGATCCTACGAGCAGTACTTC.

CDR3 sequence: CASSPGPGLTQYF. Here the CDR3 DNA reads TGTGCCAGCAGCCCGGGACCGGGACTCACGCAGTATTTT. The chain recombines TRBV7-6 with TRBJ2-3; D is perhaps TRBD2 (6 bases). This CDR3 has 13 residues. The V end lost 5 bases, the J end lost 9 bases, and 15 bases lay between the germline ends. Germline V CDR1 and CDR2: SGHVS, FNYEAQ. Variable domain in full (rest from reference TRBV7-6 and TRBJ2-3): GAGVSQSPRYKVTKRGQDVALRCDPISGHVSLYWYRQALGQGPEFLTYFNYEAQQDKSGLPNDRFSAERPEGSISTLTIQRTEQRDSAMYRCASSPGPGLTQYFGPGTRLTVL.

This clone was counted once. This chain links TRBV2 with TRBJ1-5; the match to TRBD1 covers 7 bases. The CDR3 is 15 residues long. J was trimmed by 2 bases and V by 6 bases; bases with no gene match: 7. Germline-derived CDR1 and CDR2 are SNHLY and FYNNEI. The CDR3 loop reads CASSLGTVGNQPQHF. The CDR3 nucleotides are TGTGCCAGCAGCCTAGGGACAGTGGGCAATCAGCCCCAGCATTTT.

This clone has a single count. V gene TRBV10-3 combines with J gene TRBJ2-5; 12 nucleotides match TRBD2. Germline loops: CDR1 ENHRY, CDR2 SYGVKD. The CDR3 contains 18 residues. V gave up 4 bases and J gave up 4 bases; unmatched junction bases: 13. CDR3 DNA sequence: TGTGCCATCAGTGTCCTTGCGGGAACTAGCGGGAGGACAGAGACCCAGTACTTC. Protein product: CAISVLAGTSGRTETQYF.

This chain uses TRBV7-2 with TRBJ1-3; D not certain. The CDR3 contains 16 residues. V lost 4 bases to trimming and J lost 0 bases, with 13 bases between them. The germline V gene encodes CDR1 SGHTA and CDR2 FQGNSA. The CDR3 region has the DNA TGTGCCAGCAGCTCTTACGGGATAAGCTCTGGAAACACCATATATTTT. Translating it yields CASSSYGISSGNTIYF.

The J gene is TRBJ1-2, the V gene TRBV30; weak D call: TRBD1 (5 bases). The CDR3 spans 12 residues. The V gene's germline CDR1 is GTSNPN and CDR2 SVGIG (reference sequence). DNA for the CDR3: TGTGCTATGGTACGTGACAGAGGCGGCTACACCTTC. Its translation: CAMVRDRGGYTF.

Written as DNA, the CDR3 is TGTGCCAGCAGCTTAGATGCGGGGGGGCCGCTGGATGAGCAGTTCTTC. This encodes CASSLDAGGPLDEQFF. The rearrangement uses TRBV11-3 and TRBJ2-1; 9 bases fit TRBD2. The CDR3 spans 16 residues. After removal of 0 bases from V and 8 bases from J, the junction contained 8 bases not matched to a gene. CDR1 is SGHNT, CDR2 YENEEA, per germline.

This clone was found once. This chain joins TRBV5-8 and TRBJ2-7, with 10 bases that match TRBD1. Germline loops: CDR1 SGHTS, CDR2 YDEGEE. The CDR3 is 14 residues long. V was clipped by 4 bases and J by 3 bases; unmatched bases: 4. CDR3 nucleotides: TGTGCCAGCAGCCGGACAGGGGGTTTCTACGAGCAGTACTTC. Its translation is CASSRTGGFYEQYF.

This clone was detected once. The chain recombines TRBV27 with TRBJ2-7, with 10 bases fitting TRBD2. V shed 2 bases, J shed 6 bases, and the junction held 10 bases outside the gene matches. The germline V gene has CDR1 MNHEY and CDR2 SMNVEV (reference sequence). The CDR3 runs 16 residues. This CDR3 is CASSLKPSGRAREQYF. The DNA for the CDR3 is TGTGCCAGCAGTTTAAAACCCAGCGGGAGGGCCCGCGAGCAGTACTTC.